This entry is about one T cell receptor (beta chain). What it recognizes is unknown. The sample originates from a study of cytomegalovirus exposure and HLA in healthy donors. Whole-study context: From 150 million to 200 million T cells, an earlier analysis saw 100 million to 140 million unique TCR beta sequences. Broader study findings: Through in vitro validation, a few CMV-associated chains were shown to be specific for CMV antigens. What a later analysis reportedly showed was that an Asian-associated ancestry cluster had fewer N-insertions than the roughly 700-donor mean. Using the classifier, cytomegalovirus status was reportedly diagnosed with high specificity and sensitivity.

The PCR made use of 60 Vbeta and 13 Jbeta primers. Sequenced by immunoSEQ multiplex PCR; TCRdb stores in-frame clones only, minus some. Of over 55,000 clones listed, roughly 86% were seen once; the top ten hold approximately 1.4%. The clonotype was recovered from a man younger than 35 in good health and CMV-seronegative. Sequencing input: PBMCs.

The CDR3 coding sequence is TGTGCCAGCTCACCACCGGGGGGAATCGTGCAGTACTTC. Its protein is CASSPPGGIVQYF. The J gene is TRBJ2-7, the V gene TRBV18; possibly TRBD2 for D (6 bases). Germline CDR1 and CDR2: KGHSH and LQKENI. Deletions cut 0 bases from V and 9 bases from J, with 12 bases between. The CDR3 has 13 residues.